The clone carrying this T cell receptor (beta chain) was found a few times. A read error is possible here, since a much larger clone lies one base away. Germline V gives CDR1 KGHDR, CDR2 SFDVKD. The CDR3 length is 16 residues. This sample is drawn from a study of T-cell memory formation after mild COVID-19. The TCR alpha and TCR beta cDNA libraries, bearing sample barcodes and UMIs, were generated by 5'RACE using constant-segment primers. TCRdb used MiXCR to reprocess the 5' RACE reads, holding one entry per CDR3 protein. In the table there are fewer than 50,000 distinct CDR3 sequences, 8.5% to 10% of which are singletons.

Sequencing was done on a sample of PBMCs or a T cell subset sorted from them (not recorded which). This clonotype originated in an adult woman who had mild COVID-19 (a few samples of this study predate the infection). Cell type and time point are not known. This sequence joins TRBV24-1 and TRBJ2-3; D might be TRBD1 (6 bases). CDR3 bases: TGTGCCGCCAGTTCTACAGGGCTAGCACGCACAGATACGCAGTATTTT. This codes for CAASSTGLARTDTQYF.